The 10 T cell receptor beta chains listed next were all sequenced from one sample in a study of beta chain features in type 1 diabetes (dated by TCRdb to the late 2010s). Library prep was done by the immunoSEQ multiplex PCR assay. The entire amount of isolated RNA was reverse transcribed using the High Capacity cDNA Reverse Transcription Kit, so the sequenced TCRB transcripts were expressed ones. TCRdb stores this immuneACCESS table with in-frame sequences only. Part of the clones is absent; in the studies checked, under half of the shortfall reflects unresolved V genes, and no reason is known for the rest. The table for this sample lists hundreds of thousands of clones; under 20% of them were counted only once. The ten largest account for 0.02% to 0.025% of the sample. Sequencing was carried out using naive CD4+ T cells from blood. The cell subset or site label here, explained by the study, means: true naive CD4+ T cells. These receptor sequences come from a woman aged 18 to 35 in good health.

This clone was recorded a few times. The chain employs TRBV7-2 and TRBJ2-3; possible D gene TRBD1, 6 bases. The germline V gene encodes CDR1 SGHTA and CDR2 FQGNSA. This CDR3 contains 13 residues. The CDR3 loop reads CATPGTNTDTQYF. Here the CDR3 DNA reads TGTGCAACTCCCGGGACAAACACAGATACGCAGTATTTT.

The chain uses TRBV14 and TRBJ2-7, with 10 bases aligning to TRBD2. This CDR3 region has 16 residues. V lost 1 base and J lost 3; bases outside the gene matches: 6. Germline V gene data show CDR1 as SGHDN and CDR2 as FVKESK. In DNA form, the CDR3 reads TGTGCCAGCAGCCAAGGATTTGTAGCGGGGGGCTACGAGCAGTACTTC. This encodes CASSQGFVAGGYEQYF.

A few counts support this clone. This CDR3 is CATSAQLAGGTDTQYF. The DNA for the CDR3 is TGTGCCACCAGCGCCCAACTAGCGGGGGGCACAGATACGCAGTATTTT. The chain is built from TRBV15 and TRBJ2-3, with 11 bases that match TRBD2. The CDR3 totals 16 residues. Germline loops: CDR1 LNHNV, CDR2 YYDKDF (reference sequence). V was pared by 5 bases and J by 1 base, with 5 bases of the junction left unmatched.

This clone was seen a few times. V gene TRBV14 combines with J gene TRBJ2-7; D gene ambiguous. The CDR3 consists of 14 residues. Germline V CDR1 and CDR2: SGHDN, FVKESK. Trimming took off 3 bases at V and 6 bases at J, with 15 bases between the two ends. Written as DNA, the CDR3 is TGTGCCAGCAGCCACTTGGCGTGGACGGGCGAGCAGTACTTC. It translates to CASSHLAWTGEQYF.

This chain connects TRBV18 to TRBJ2-3; D uncertain. CDR3 length: 12 amino acids. CDR1 and CDR2 from the germline V gene are KGHSH and LQKENI. The V gene lost 3 bases and the J gene lost 10 bases, with 11 bases spanning the gap. Here the CDR3 DNA reads TGTGCCAGCTCACCGGAGTCGATGTCGCAGTATTTT. Its protein is CASSPESMSQYF.

In its sample, this clone was seen a few times. The chain links TRBV15 to TRBJ1-1; no clear D. CDR3 length: 15 amino acids. V shed 0 bases and J shed 4 bases, with 12 bases lying between them. CDR1 LNHNV and CDR2 YYDKDF come from the germline V gene (reference sequence). The CDR3 DNA reads as TGTGCCACCAGCAGAGACCAGTTGGGAGTCACTGAAGCTTTCTTT. Translating gives CATSRDQLGVTEAFF. The complete variable domain, with remaining parts taken from reference TRBV15 and TRBJ1-1, reads DAMVIQNPRYQVTQFGKPVTLSCSQTLNHNVMYWYQQKSSQAPKLLFHYYDKDFNNEADTPDNFQSRRPNTSFCFLDIRSPGLGDTAMYLCATSRDQLGVTEAFFGQGTRLTVV.

This clone was detected only a few times. V gene TRBV6-5 combines with J gene TRBJ1-5; TRBD1 might be the D (6 bases). Germline CDR1 is MNHEY and CDR2 is SVGAGI. V gave up 8 bases and J gave up 0 bases, with 8 bases separating them. This CDR3 has 13 amino acids. This chain's CDR3 is CASQGNSNQPQHF. In nucleotides, the CDR3 is TGTGCCAGCCAGGGGAATAGCAATCAGCCCCAGCATTTT.

This chain uses TRBV4-3 with TRBJ1-2; 8 nucleotides line up with TRBD1. After removal of 0 bases from V and 3 bases from J, the junction contained 9 bases not matched to a gene. This CDR3 contains 17 residues. Germline V gene sequence: CDR1 LGHNA, CDR2 YSLEER. DNA for the CDR3: TGCGCCAGCAGCCAAGATCCGGTGACAGGGGCAGACTATGGCTACACCTTC. Protein product: CASSQDPVTGADYGYTF.

The rearrangement uses TRBV5-1 and TRBJ2-3; TRBD1 aligns across 10 bases. The CDR3 has 14 residues. From germline, CDR1 is SGHRS and CDR2 YFSETQ. J was trimmed by 5 bases and V by 3 bases; bases with no gene match: 3. The chain's CDR3 is CASSSGTGEDTQYF. The CDR3 DNA sequence: TGCGCCAGCAGCTCCGGGACAGGGGAAGATACGCAGTATTTT.

The table lists this clone with a few counts. V and J are TRBV29-1 and TRBJ2-1; maybe TRBD2 (6 bases). The CDR3 has 17 amino acids. The germline V gene has CDR1 SQVTM and CDR2 ANQGSEA. Trimming removed 3 bases from V and 3 bases from J, with 21 bases in between. CDR3 DNA sequence: TGCAGCGTTGATGTGCTCGGGGGATTGCATAACTACAATGAGCAGTTCTTC. It yields the protein CSVDVLGGLHNYNEQFF.